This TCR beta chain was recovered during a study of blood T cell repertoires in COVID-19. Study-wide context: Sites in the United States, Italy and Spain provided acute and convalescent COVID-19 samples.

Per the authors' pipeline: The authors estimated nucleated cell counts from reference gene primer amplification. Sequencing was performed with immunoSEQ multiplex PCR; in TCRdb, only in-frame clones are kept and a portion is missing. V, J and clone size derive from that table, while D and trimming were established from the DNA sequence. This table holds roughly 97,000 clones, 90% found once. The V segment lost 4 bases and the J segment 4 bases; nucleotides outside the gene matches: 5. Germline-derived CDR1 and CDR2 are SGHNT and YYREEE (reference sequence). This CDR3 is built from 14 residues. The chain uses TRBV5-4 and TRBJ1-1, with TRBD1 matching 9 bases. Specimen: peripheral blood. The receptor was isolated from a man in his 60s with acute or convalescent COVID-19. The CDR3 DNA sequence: TGTGCCAGCAGCGCACAGGGGGCTAGCACTGAAGCTTTCTTT. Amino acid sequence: CASSAQGASTEAFF.